These 11 T cell receptor beta chains came from one sample sequenced in a study of OX40 agonist ivuxolimab in advanced cancers. Produced via immunoSEQ multiplex PCR; TCRdb's table is partial and in-frame only. The sample yields 45,000 to 65,000 clones, approximately 78% seen once. The starting material was CD4+ or CD8+ T cells sorted from blood, obtained in a trial of the OX40 agonist ivuxolimab. Receptors were obtained from an adult with an advanced solid tumor such as melanoma, head and neck, liver or kidney cancer.

This chain connects TRBV11-3 to TRBJ1-3; TRBD1 is a possible D gene (5 bases). Germline V lookup: CDR1 SGHNT, CDR2 YENEEA. Trimming cost V 4 bases and J 0 bases, with 16 bases left between them. The CDR3 has 17 amino acids. CDR3 amino acids: CASSSRGLTYSGNTIYF. In DNA, the CDR3 is TGTGCCAGCAGCTCACGGGGCCTGACCTACTCTGGAAACACCATATATTTT.

This clone was picked up one time. The CDR3 sequence is CARKGGETQYF. CDR3 bases: TGTGCCAGAAAAGGGGGGGAGACCCAGTACTTC. The chain links TRBV6-1 to TRBJ2-5; D is tentatively TRBD1 or TRBD2 (6 bases each). Germline V lookup: CDR1 MNHNS, CDR2 SASEGT. This CDR3 contains 11 residues. The V end lost 9 bases, the J end lost 5 bases, and 10 bases lay between the germline ends.

The rearrangement joins TRBV15 to TRBJ2-1, with no clear D. This CDR3 is 14 amino acids long. CDR1 and CDR2 (germline): LNHNV, YYDKDF (reference sequence). Trimming took off 0 bases at V and 6 bases at J, with 9 bases between the two ends. The CDR3 sequence is CATSREIDLNEQFF. The CDR3 region has the DNA TGTGCCACCAGCAGAGAGATCGACCTCAATGAGCAGTTCTTC.

As concerns this clone: The junction differs from germline at one of its ends, possibly a read error. This sequence joins TRBV6-5 and TRBJ1-2; 9 bases line up with TRBD1. The CDR3 contains 15 residues. From germline, CDR1 is MNHEY and CDR2 SVGAGI. CDR3 protein: CASSDSGTGSYGYTF. In DNA, the CDR3 is TGTGCCAGCAGTGACTCCGGGACAGGGTCCTATGGCTACACCTTC.

The chain links TRBV6-5 to TRBJ1-3; possible D gene TRBD1, 6 bases. V was shortened by 5 bases and J by 3 bases, with 11 bases between the two germline ends. CDR3 length: 14 amino acids. The V gene's germline CDR1 is MNHEY and CDR2 SVGAGI. The CDR3 sequence is CASSAGAVGNTIYF. In DNA, the CDR3 is TGTGCCAGCAGTGCAGGGGCGGTTGGAAACACCATATATTTT.

This chain links TRBV12-5 with TRBJ2-6, with 10 bases aligning to TRBD1. CDR1 LGHNT and CDR2 FRNRAP come from the germline V gene. The CDR3 is 20 residues long. J lost 0 bases, V lost 1 base, and 9 bases had no gene match. The CDR3 nucleotides read TGTGCTAGTGGTTTGGAAGCGGGGACAGGGGCCCTCTCTGGGGCCAACGTCCTGACTTTC. It translates to CASGLEAGTGALSGANVLTF.

This clone was recorded a few times. The chain joins TRBV18 to TRBJ1-1; D remains unclear. Deletions cut 1 base from V and 3 bases from J, with 9 bases between. CDR3 length: 14 residues. CDR1 and CDR2 (germline): KGHSH, LQKENI. DNA for the CDR3: TGTGCCAGCTCACCACGGATTGGGGACACTGAAGCTTTCTTT. Its translation is CASSPRIGDTEAFF. The whole variable domain, remainder taken from reference TRBV18 and TRBJ1-1, is NAGVMQNPRHLVRRRGQEARLRCSPMKGHSHVYWYRQLPEEGLKFMVYLQKENIIDESGMPKERFSAEFPKEGPSILRIQQVVRGDSAAYFCASSPRIGDTEAFFGQGTRLTVV.

A remark on this clone: Its ends do not fully match the called genes, so a read error is possible. The chain uses TRBV11-3 and TRBJ1-3; no reliable D call. Germline loops: CDR1 SGHNT, CDR2 YENEEA. The CDR3 length is 16 residues. The CDR3, as DNA: TGTGTCAGCAGCGCTCGAGGTCTCTTCTCTGGAAACACCATATATTTT. This gives the protein CVSSARGLFSGNTIYF. The full variable domain, rest sourced from reference TRBV11-3 and TRBJ1-3, is EAGVVQSPRYKIIEKKQPVAFWCNPISGHNTLYWYLQNLGQGPELLIRYENEEAVDDSQLPKDRFSAERLKGVDSTLKIQPAELGDSAVYLCVSSARGLFSGNTIYFGEGSWLTVV.

The chain links TRBV7-2 to TRBJ2-5, with 8 bases matching TRBD2. V trimming: 2 bases; J trimming: 0 bases; junction bases outside the gene matches: 5. Germline V gene sequence: CDR1 SGHTA, CDR2 FQGNSA. The CDR3 runs to 16 residues. The CDR3 protein is CASSLNSGANQETQYF. As DNA, the CDR3 is TGTGCCAGCAGCTTAAATAGCGGGGCTAACCAAGAGACCCAGTACTTC.

V gene TRBV7-7 combines with J gene TRBJ2-2; D unresolved. Germline V gene lookup returns CDR1 SSHAT and CDR2 FNYEAQ (reference sequence). V was shortened by 8 bases and J by 0 bases, with 1 base between the two germline ends. The CDR3 sequence is 11 residues long. The CDR3 sequence: CASANTGELFF. The CDR3 nucleotides read TGTGCCAGCGCGAACACCGGGGAGCTGTTTTTT.

This clone was seen only once. This rearrangement joins TRBV6-5 to TRBJ2-2, with TRBD1 as a possible D gene (5 bases). Germline V CDR1 and CDR2: MNHEY, SVGAGI. V was clipped by 10 bases and J by 6 bases, with 12 bases between them. The CDR3 has 12 residues. In DNA, the CDR3 is TGTGCCATCAAGGGCAGGGCCGGGGAGCTGTTTTTT. This sequence encodes CAIKGRAGELFF.